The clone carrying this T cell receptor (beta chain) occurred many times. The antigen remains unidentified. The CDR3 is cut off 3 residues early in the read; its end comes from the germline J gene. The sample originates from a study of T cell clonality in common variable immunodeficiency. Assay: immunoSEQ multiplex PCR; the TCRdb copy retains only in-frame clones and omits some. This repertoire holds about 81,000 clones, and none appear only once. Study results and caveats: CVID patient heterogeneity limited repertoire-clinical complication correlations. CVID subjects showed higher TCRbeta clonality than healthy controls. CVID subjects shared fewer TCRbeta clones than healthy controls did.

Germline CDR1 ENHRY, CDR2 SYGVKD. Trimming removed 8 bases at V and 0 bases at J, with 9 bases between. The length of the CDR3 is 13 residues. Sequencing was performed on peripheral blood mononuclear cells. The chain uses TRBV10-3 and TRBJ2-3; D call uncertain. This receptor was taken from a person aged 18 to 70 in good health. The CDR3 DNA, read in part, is TGTGCCATCTCCCCGGGTAGCACAGATACG. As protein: CAISPGSTDT. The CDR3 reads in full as CAISPGSTDTQYF.